This TCR beta chain was sequenced during a study of vaccination effects on CD4 cells after COVID-19. Notes on this clone: The antigen is undetermined.

The V gene lost 8 bases and the J gene lost 6 bases, with 11 bases spanning the gap. There are 13 residues in the CDR3. Looked up from germline, CDR1 is MNHEY and CDR2 is SVGAGI. Expansion of antigen-specific CD4+ T cells with viral peptide pools was carried out by the ViraFEST assay before sequencing. Following 10 days of culture, CD4+ T cells were isolated. Vaccinated participants had no history of SARS-CoV-2 infection and tested negative for nucleocapsid antibodies. Every well housed around 2.1 million PBMC, which grew in culture alongside around 10 IU/ml IL-2 and roughly 9.9 ug/ml peptides. Sequenced by immunoSEQ multiplex PCR; TCRdb stores in-frame clones only, minus some. This table holds roughly 20,000 clones, approximately 70% found once.

This chain links TRBV6-5 with TRBJ1-6; a possible D gene is TRBD1 (5 bases). This TCR came from a human donor who received a COVID-19 vaccine. Source: CD4+ T cells from PBMCs cultured with HCoV-NL63 spike peptides, taken before COVID-19 vaccination. CDR3 nucleotides: TGTGCCAGCTCGGGGGGTGGTAATTCACCCCTCCACTTT. Translating gives CASSGGGNSPLHF.